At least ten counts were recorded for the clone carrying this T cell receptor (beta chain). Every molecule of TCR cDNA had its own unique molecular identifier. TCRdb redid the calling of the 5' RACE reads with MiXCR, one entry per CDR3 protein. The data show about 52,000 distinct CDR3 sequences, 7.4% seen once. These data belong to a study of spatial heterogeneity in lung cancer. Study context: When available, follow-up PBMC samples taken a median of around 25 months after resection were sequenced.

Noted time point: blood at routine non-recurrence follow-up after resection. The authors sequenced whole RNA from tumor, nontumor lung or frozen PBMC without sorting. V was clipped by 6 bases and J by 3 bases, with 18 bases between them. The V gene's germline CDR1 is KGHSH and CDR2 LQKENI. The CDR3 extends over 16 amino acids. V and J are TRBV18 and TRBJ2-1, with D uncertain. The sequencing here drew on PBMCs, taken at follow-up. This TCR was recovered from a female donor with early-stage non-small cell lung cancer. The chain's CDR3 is CASSVNAVTVYNEQFF. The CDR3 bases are TGTGCCAGCTCCGTAAATGCAGTTACTGTCTACAATGAGCAGTTCTTC.